The rows below give T cell receptor beta chains drawn from one sample of a study of T-cell memory formation after mild COVID-19. Each CDR3 protein gets one entry after TCRdb re-called the 5' RACE reads with MiXCR. This sample has 400,000 or so distinct CDR3 sequences, with 15% to 20% found just once. The sample was PBMCs or a T cell subset sorted from them (not recorded which). All receptors come from an adult woman who had mild COVID-19 (a few samples of this study predate the infection). Cell type and time point are not known. The conserved cysteine and the conserved F or W are not part of the CDR3 here. Fields, in order: J gene, V gene, D gene, CDR3 protein. D genes are given only for firm matches.

TRBJ2-1,TRBV5-1,NA,ASSLDGGRSYNEQF
TRBJ2-1,TRBV7-9,NA,SSSFPGEINEQF
TRBJ2-5,TRBV5-8,NA,ASSLIPGGNRVLETQY
TRBJ2-7,TRBV5-1,TRBD2,ASSPRTSGGVIEQY
TRBJ1-1,TRBV25-1,NA,ASSEYSPRGTEAF
TRBJ2-7,TRBV20-1,NA,SASRSNEQY
TRBJ1-3,TRBV6-5,NA,ASSFHTGSAGVGTIY
TRBJ2-3,TRBV9,NA,ASSVRTTDTQY
TRBJ2-2,TRBV6-5,TRBD2,ASSLTSGRAGELF
TRBJ2-7,TRBV7-3,TRBD2,ASSLTSSGRDLSYEQY
TRBJ1-2,TRBV7-2,NA,ASSLRQAGTLATT
TRBJ1-5,TRBV6-2/TRBV6-3,NA,ASSQLDGRVWQPQH
TRBJ1-5,TRBV6-1,TRBD1,ASSERLGQGKQPQH
TRBJ1-1,TRBV12-3/TRBV12-4,NA,ASSFGHLNTEAF
TRBJ1-1,TRBV6-2/TRBV6-3,NA,ASSYAAGNTEAF
TRBJ1-1,TRBV12-3/TRBV12-4,NA,ASSPPGGARNTEAF
TRBJ2-7,TRBV24-1,TRBD1,ATSESGTGSYEQY
TRBJ2-1,TRBV12-3/TRBV12-4,TRBD2,ASRPLLAGGGEQF
TRBJ1-4,TRBV28,NA,ASSLGGDYEKLF
TRBJ1-6,TRBV6-1,NA,ASSEEVSGGNSNSPLH
TRBJ2-1,TRBV3-1,NA,ASSQVLAPSSYNEQF
TRBJ2-1,TRBV7-9,NA,ASSFSEDNEQF
TRBJ1-1,TRBV20-1,TRBD1,SAGDRGDEAF
TRBJ2-7,TRBV7-8,TRBD2,ASSYQREGSEQY
TRBJ1-2,TRBV20-1,NA,SVGLVGSGGYGYT
TRBJ2-3,TRBV10-3,TRBD1,AIRPRTGGMTDTQY
TRBJ1-1,TRBV5-6,TRBD1,ASSLSGTGGGRAF
TRBJ1-4,TRBV15,NA,ATSRAGRGEKLF
TRBJ2-3,TRBV7-7,NA,ASSLSVGTDTQY
TRBJ2-7,TRBV12-3/TRBV12-4,TRBD2,ASTRTSVHEQY
TRBJ2-3,TRBV7-2,NA,ASMGDKSDTQY
TRBJ2-3,TRBV29-1,NA,SVDLEDKDTQY
TRBJ2-7,TRBV7-6,TRBD1,ASSLDIGTGIYEQY
TRBJ2-5,TRBV7-2,NA,ASSLAGAEGQETQY
TRBJ2-2,TRBV18,NA,ASSPGGDTGELF
TRBJ2-1,TRBV7-3,NA,ASSSDGGLYNEQF
TRBJ2-5,TRBV20-1,TRBD1,SARLRRVGGEETQY
TRBJ2-1,TRBV20-1,NA,SAGGGPSSYNEQF
TRBJ2-3,TRBV7-8,TRBD1,ASSLVTGTGGSDTQY
TRBJ2-1,TRBV7-9,TRBD2,ASSFLSGSNDEQF
TRBJ1-1,TRBV12-3/TRBV12-4,TRBD1,ASSRRTGSTTEAF
TRBJ2-1,TRBV12-3/TRBV12-4,NA,ASSLRSTYNEQF
TRBJ2-5,TRBV7-9,TRBD1,ASSSTGTGEETQY
TRBJ2-3,TRBV20-1,NA,SAIRGTSTDTQY
TRBJ1-6,TRBV9,NA,ASSVEAGRRPLH
TRBJ2-7,TRBV6-5,NA,ASSPYGKPNEQY
TRBJ2-4,TRBV27,TRBD1,ASSIGTGGAQY
TRBJ2-5,TRBV3-1,NA,ASSQRSGKETQY
TRBJ2-6,TRBV24-1,NA,ATSDWGTGANVLT
TRBJ2-3,TRBV20-1,TRBD2,SARDRWQREFTDTQY
TRBJ2-7,TRBV12-3/TRBV12-4,TRBD2,ASSPRTSGGAWYEQY
TRBJ2-5,TRBV6-5,NA,ASSKSRGETQY
TRBJ2-2,TRBV12-3/TRBV12-4,NA,ASSFEMNTGELF
TRBJ2-2,TRBV12-3/TRBV12-4,NA,ASSTLGVSTGELF
TRBJ1-1,TRBV11-3,NA,ASSFYRELEAF
TRBJ2-7,TRBV7-3,TRBD1,ASSLQSTGTGPSEEQY
TRBJ1-2,TRBV19,NA,ASSKGNSYGYT
TRBJ2-1,TRBV5-1,TRBD2,ASSSTGTNYNEQF
TRBJ2-1,TRBV13,NA,ASSRGLTGTNEQF